The entry that follows covers one T cell receptor beta chain sequence. Produced via immunoSEQ multiplex PCR; TCRdb's table is partial and in-frame only. In the table there are approximately 130,000 clones, roughly 95% of which are singletons. This sample is part of a study of T cell changes during pregnancy in multiple sclerosis. The germline V gene encodes CDR1 KGHSH and CDR2 LQKENI. The length of the CDR3 is 17 residues. V dropped 1 base and J dropped 7; count of bases not matched to a gene: 10. The sequences come from peripheral blood, collected after pregnancy. V gene TRBV18 combines with J gene TRBJ2-1; 10 nucleotides agree with TRBD1. The TCR sequence derives from a female donor with multiple sclerosis, enrolled in a pregnancy study. The CDR3 loop is CASSPQMQRQGANEQFF. The CDR3 nucleotides are TGTGCCAGCTCACCACAAATGCAACGACAGGGGGCGAATGAGCAGTTCTTC.